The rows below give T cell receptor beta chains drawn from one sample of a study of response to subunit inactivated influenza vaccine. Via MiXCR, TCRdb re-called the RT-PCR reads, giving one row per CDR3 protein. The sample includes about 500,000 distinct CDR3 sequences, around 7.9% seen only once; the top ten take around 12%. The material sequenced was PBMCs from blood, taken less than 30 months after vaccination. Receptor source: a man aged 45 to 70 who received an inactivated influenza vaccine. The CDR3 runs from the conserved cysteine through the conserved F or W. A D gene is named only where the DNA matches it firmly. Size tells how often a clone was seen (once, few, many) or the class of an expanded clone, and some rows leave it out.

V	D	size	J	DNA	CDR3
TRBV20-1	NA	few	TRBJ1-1	TGCAGTGCTAGAGAAACAGGGAGTGAAGCTTTCTTT	CSARETGSEAFF
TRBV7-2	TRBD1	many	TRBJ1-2	TGTGCCAGCAGCTTAGGGGCAGGGGGTGGCTACACCTTC	CASSLGAGGGYTF
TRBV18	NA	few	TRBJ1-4	TGTGCCAGCTCACCACCGCGGGTTAATGAAAAACTGTTTTTT	CASSPPRVNEKLFF
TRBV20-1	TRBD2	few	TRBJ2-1	TGCAGTGCTAGAATAGCGGGAGGAAAATTCTTC	CSARIAGGKFF
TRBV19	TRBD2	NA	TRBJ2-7	TGTGCCAGTAGTCTCTCTGCGGGGGGCGCAAATCCGTACGAGCAGTACTTC	CASSLSAGGANPYEQYF
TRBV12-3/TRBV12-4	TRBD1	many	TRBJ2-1	TGTGCCAGCAGCCACAGGACAGGGTGGGATGAGCAGTTCTTC	CASSHRTGWDEQFF
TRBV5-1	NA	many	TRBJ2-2	TGCGCCAGCAGCGGGAAGGACACCGGGGAGCTGTTTTTT	CASSGKDTGELFF
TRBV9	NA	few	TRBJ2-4	TGTGCCAGCAGCCCCGCGGGGCAGGGGTTAGCCAAAAACATTCAGTACTTC	CASSPAGQGLAKNIQYF
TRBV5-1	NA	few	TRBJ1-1	TGCGCCAGCAGCCGCGGGGGGAAGGACACTGAAGCTTTCTTT	CASSRGGKDTEAFF
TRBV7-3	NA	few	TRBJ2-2	TGTGCCAGCAGCGCCGATACCGGGGAGCTGTTTTTT	CASSADTGELFF
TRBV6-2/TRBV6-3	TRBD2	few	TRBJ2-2	TGTGCCAGCAGTACGGGACTAGCGGGAGCGGACACCGGGGAGCTGTTTTTT	CASSTGLAGADTGELFF
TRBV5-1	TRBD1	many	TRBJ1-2	TGCGCCAGCAGCTTATTCGACAGGGTTGGCTACACCTTC	CASSLFDRVGYTF
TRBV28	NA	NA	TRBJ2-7	TGTGCCATCGCCGGGAGCTACTGGGAGCAGTACTTC	CAIAGSYWEQYF
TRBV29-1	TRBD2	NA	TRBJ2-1	TGCAGCGTTGAACCCCGAGCGGGAATAAACAATGAGCAGTTCTTC	CSVEPRAGINNEQFF
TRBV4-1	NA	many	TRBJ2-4	TGCGCCAGCAGCCAAGTTTTCGGGGATAGGGGGATTCAGTACTTC	CASSQVFGDRGIQYF
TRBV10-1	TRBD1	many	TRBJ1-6	TGCGCCAGCAAAAGGGACAGGGATTCACCCCTCCACTTT	CASKRDRDSPLHF
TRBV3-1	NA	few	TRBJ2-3	TGTGCCAGCAGCCAAGTTGGGGTCAGCACAGATACGCAGTATTTT	CASSQVGVSTDTQYF
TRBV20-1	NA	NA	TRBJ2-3	TGCAGTGCCAGGACAGTACCTAGCACAGATACGCAGTATTTT	CSARTVPSTDTQYF
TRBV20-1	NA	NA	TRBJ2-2	TGCAGTGCTAGAGGACCCGGCGGCGACACCGGGGAGCTGTTTTTT	CSARGPGGDTGELFF
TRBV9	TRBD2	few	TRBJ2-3	TGTGCCAGCAGCAATCAGCGGGAGGGCATAGATACGCAGTATTTT	CASSNQREGIDTQYF
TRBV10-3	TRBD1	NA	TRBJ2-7	TGTGCCATCAGCCCGGACAGGGCCACCTACGAGCAGTACTTC	CAISPDRATYEQYF
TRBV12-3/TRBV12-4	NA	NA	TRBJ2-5	TGTGCCAGCAGTTTATATCGGGGGACGGAAGAGACCCAGTACTTC	CASSLYRGTEETQYF
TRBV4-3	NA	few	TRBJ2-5	TGCGCCAGCAGCCCAGGATCGGCACAGACCCAGTACTTC	CASSPGSAQTQYF
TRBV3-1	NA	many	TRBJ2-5	TGTGCCAGCAGCCAAGACACAAAACAAGAGACCCAGTACTTC	CASSQDTKQETQYF
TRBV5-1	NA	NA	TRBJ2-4	TGCGCCAGCAGCTTGGCCGGGTTTGAGGGGTCTAAAAACATTCAGTACTTC	CASSLAGFEGSKNIQYF
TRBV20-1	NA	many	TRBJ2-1	TGCAGTGCTAGAAGGGACTTAAAGAATGAGCAGTTCTTC	CSARRDLKNEQFF
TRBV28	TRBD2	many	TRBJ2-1	TGTGCCAGCAGTTTGTTATCGCGGGGGGCGTTCAATGAGCAGTTCTTC	CASSLLSRGAFNEQFF
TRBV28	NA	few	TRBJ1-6	TGTGCCAGCAGTTTGGCGGGGAGACCCTATAATTCACCCCTCCACTTT	CASSLAGRPYNSPLHF
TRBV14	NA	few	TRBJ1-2	TGTGCCAGCAGCCAATTCAGGGGTTATGGCTACACCTTC	CASSQFRGYGYTF
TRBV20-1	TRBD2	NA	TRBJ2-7	TGCAGTGCTAGAAGCGCTAGCGGGAGGTCCCTAGGATACTTC	CSARSASGRSLGYF
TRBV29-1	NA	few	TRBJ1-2	TGCAGCGTTGGGACCTACACCTTC	CSVGTYTF
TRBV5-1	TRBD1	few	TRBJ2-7	TGCGCCAGCAGCTCGGCCCCCGGGACAGCTTCCTACGAGCAGTACTTC	CASSSAPGTASYEQYF
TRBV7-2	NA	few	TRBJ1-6	TGTGCCAGCAGCTTTTCAGGGTACAATTCACCCCTCCACTTT	CASSFSGYNSPLHF
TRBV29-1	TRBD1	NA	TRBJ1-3	TGCAGCGTGAGGGGACAGGGCGATTTTGGAAACACCATATATTTT	CSVRGQGDFGNTIYF
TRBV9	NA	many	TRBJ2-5	TGTGCCAGCAGCGTAGCTCGAGAGGGGGCGGGAGGACTCCAAGAGACCCAGTACTTC	CASSVAREGAGGLQETQYF
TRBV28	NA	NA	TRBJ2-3	TGTGCCAGCAGTTTGGGTGGGGCCGGGGGTTATACGCAGTATTTT	CASSLGGAGGYTQYF